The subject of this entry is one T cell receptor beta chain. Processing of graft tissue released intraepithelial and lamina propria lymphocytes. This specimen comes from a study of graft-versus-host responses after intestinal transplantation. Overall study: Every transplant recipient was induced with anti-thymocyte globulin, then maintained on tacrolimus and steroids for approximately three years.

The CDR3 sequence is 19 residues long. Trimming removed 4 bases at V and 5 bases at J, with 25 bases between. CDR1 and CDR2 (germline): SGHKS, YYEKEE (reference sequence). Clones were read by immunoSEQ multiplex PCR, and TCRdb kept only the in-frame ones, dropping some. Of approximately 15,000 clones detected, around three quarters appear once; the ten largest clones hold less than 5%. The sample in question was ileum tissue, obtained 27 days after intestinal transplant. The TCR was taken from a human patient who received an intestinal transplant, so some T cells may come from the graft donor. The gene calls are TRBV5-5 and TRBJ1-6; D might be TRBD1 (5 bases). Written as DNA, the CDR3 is TGTGCCAGCAGCAATCCCCTTTACGGTCAGGGTGGTAATAATTCACCCCTCCACTTT. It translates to CASSNPLYGQGGNNSPLHF.